The 9 T cell receptor beta chains given below trace back to one sample, sequenced in a study of blood T cell repertoires in COVID-19. Sequencing used immunoSEQ multiplex PCR; TCRdb keeps in-frame clones, though not all of them. The sample shows 85,000 to 120,000 clones, around 84% of them seen only once. Sequenced material: peripheral blood. These receptors were collected from a man in his fifties with active or convalescent COVID-19.

The chain carries TRBV28 and TRBJ1-2, with D maybe TRBD1 (6 bases). CDR3 length equals 17 residues. V gave up 3 bases and J gave up 0 bases, with 17 bases separating them. Germline lookup yields CDR1 MDHEN and CDR2 SYDVKM. CDR3 region: CASSLYLGDTPNYGYTF. The CDR3 nucleotides are TGTGCCAGCAGTTTGTATCTGGGGGACACGCCTAACTATGGCTACACCTTC.

A note on this clone: Other DNA sequences from this sample encode an identical CDR3 as well. The chain combines TRBV27 with TRBJ2-5, with D perhaps TRBD2 (6 bases). This CDR3 spans 12 amino acids. V was shortened by 2 bases and J by 5 bases, with 6 bases between the two germline ends. Germline CDR1 and CDR2: MNHEY and SMNVEV (reference sequence). The CDR3 nucleotides read TGTGCCAGCAGTTTACGGGGGGAGACCCAGTACTTC. Residues: CASSLRGETQYF.

The CDR3 nucleotides are TGCGCCAGCAGCTTGGTAGCGGGGGGGCCCTACGAGCAGTACGTC. It is translated as CASSLVAGGPYEQYV. The V gene is TRBV5-1, the J gene TRBJ2-7; 11 positions agree with TRBD2. V trimming: 0 bases; J trimming: 2 bases; junction bases outside the gene matches: 1. There are 15 residues in the CDR3. In germline, CDR1 is SGHRS, CDR2 YFSETQ.

This chain connects TRBV3-1 (or the pseudogene TRBV3-2) to TRBJ1-5; possibly TRBD1 for D (6 bases). V lost 1 base and J lost 11, with 15 bases in between. CDR3 length: 14 amino acids. The germline CDR1 and CDR2 sequences are LGHDT and YNNKEL (reference sequence). The DNA of the CDR3 is TGTGCCAGCAGCCAAGGCAGGGGTTCCTTGGCCCAGCATTTT. It codes for CASSQGRGSLAQHF.

V is TRBV5-5 and J is TRBJ1-2; TRBD1 matches at 8 bases. The CDR3 length is 15 residues. In germline, CDR1 is SGHKS, CDR2 YYEKEE (reference sequence). V was pared by 6 bases and J by 3 bases, with 10 bases of the junction left unmatched. As DNA, the CDR3 is TGTGCCAGCAACGTACGGACAGGGCAGGACTATGGCTACACCTTC. As protein: CASNVRTGQDYGYTF.

This chain connects TRBV11-3 to TRBJ2-1; D remains unclear. CDR3 size: 13 residues. V lost 5 bases to trimming and J lost 6 bases, with 11 bases between them. Germline lookup yields CDR1 SGHNT and CDR2 YENEEA. The CDR3 is CASSPGWSNEQFF. The DNA of the CDR3 is TGTGCCAGCAGCCCCGGGTGGAGCAATGAGCAGTTCTTC. Looking up the rest from reference TRBV11-3 and TRBJ2-1 gives the full variable domain: EAGVVQSPRYKIIEKKQPVAFWCNPISGHNTLYWYLQNLGQGPELLIRYENEEAVDDSQLPKDRFSAERLKGVDSTLKIQPAELGDSAVYLCASSPGWSNEQFFGPGTRLTVL.

The rearrangement joins TRBV3-1 (or the pseudogene TRBV3-2) to TRBJ2-3; D is ambiguous. Germline values: CDR1 LGHDT, CDR2 YNNKEL (reference sequence). V lost 1 base and J 1 base, leaving 9 bases between the germline ends. The CDR3 has 15 residues. CDR3 bases: TGTGCCAGCAGCCAAGGCGCGTTCGGCACAGATACGCAGTATTTT. Translation gives CASSQGAFGTDTQYF.

The CDR3 DNA reads TGTGCCAGCAGCTCGACGGGGAACTATGGCTACACCTTC. Translated, it gives CASSSTGNYGYTF. This chain connects TRBV7-9 to TRBJ1-2, with no clear D. Per the germline V gene, CDR1 is SEHNR and CDR2 is FQNEAQ (reference sequence). Deletions cut 4 bases from V and 2 bases from J, with 8 bases between. The CDR3 consists of 13 residues.

This clone was seen just once. This chain links TRBV7-2 with TRBJ2-6; D remains ambiguous. V lost 1 base and J 0 bases, leaving 4 bases between the germline ends. The V gene's germline CDR1 is SGHTA and CDR2 FQGNSA. CDR3 size: 15 residues. This chain's CDR3 is CASSLDTSGANVLTF. CDR3 bases: TGTGCCAGCAGCTTAGACACCTCTGGGGCCAACGTCCTGACTTTC.